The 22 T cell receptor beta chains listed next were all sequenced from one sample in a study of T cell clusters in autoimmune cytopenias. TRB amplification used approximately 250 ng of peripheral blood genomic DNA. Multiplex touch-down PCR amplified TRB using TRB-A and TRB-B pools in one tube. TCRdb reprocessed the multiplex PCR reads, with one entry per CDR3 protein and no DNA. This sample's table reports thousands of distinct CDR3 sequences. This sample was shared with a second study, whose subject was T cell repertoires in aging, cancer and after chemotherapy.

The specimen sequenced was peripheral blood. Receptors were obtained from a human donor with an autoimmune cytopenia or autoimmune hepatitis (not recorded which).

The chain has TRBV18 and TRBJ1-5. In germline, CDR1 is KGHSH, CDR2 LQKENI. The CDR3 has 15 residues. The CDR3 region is CASSPPGTSNQPQHF.

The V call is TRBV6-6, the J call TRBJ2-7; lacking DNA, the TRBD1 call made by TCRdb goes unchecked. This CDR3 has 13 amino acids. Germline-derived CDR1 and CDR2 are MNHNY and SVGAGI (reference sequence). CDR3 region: CASSSGTNYEQYF.

This CDR3 reads CASSPNTYGYTF. The J gene is TRBJ1-2, the V gene TRBV6-2 or TRBV6-3. This CDR3 spans 12 amino acids. In germline, CDR1 is MNHEY, CDR2 SVGEGT.

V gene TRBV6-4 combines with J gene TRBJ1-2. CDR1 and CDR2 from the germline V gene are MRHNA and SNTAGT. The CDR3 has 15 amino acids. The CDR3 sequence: CASSPDSPLGYGYTF.

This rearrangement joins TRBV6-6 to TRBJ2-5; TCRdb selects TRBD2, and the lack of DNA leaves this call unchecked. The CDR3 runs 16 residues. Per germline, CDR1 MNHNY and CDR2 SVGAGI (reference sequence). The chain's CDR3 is CASRTQDGTAQETQYF.

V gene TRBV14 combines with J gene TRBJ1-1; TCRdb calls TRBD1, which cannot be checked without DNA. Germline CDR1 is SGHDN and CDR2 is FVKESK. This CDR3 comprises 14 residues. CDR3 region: CASSRTGGFAEAFF.

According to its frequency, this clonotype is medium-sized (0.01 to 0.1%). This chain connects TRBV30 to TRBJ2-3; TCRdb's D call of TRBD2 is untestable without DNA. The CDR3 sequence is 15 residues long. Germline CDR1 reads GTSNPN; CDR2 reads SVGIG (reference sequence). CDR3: CAWSPLAGSTDTQYF.

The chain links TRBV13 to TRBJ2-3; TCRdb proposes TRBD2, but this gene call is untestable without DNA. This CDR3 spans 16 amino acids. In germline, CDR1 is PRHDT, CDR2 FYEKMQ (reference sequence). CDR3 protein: CASSPGPLESHDTQYF.

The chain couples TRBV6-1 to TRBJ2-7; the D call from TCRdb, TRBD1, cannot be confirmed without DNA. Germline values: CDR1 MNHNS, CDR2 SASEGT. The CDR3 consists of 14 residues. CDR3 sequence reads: CASSDRVPAYEQYF.

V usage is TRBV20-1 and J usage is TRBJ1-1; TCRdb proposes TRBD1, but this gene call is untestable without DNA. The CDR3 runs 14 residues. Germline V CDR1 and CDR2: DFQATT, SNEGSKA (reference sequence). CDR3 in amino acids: CSASNRGSRTEAFF.

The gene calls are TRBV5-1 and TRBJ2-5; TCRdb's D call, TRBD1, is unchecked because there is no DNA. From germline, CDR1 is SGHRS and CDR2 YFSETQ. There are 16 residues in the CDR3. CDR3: CASSLSSAGRQETQYF. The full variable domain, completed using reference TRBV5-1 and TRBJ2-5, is KAGVTQTPRYLIKTRGQQVTLSCSPISGHRSVSWYQQTPGQGLQFLFEYFSETQRNKGNFPGRFSGRQFSNSRSEMNVSTLELGDSALYLCASSLSSAGRQETQYFGPGTRLLVL.

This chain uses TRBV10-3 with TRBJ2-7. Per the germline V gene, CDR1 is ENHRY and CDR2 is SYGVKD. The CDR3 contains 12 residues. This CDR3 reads CAISDSNYEQYF.

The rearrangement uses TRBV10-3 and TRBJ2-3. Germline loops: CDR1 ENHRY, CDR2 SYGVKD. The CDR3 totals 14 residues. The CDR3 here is CAIRGTISTDTQYF.

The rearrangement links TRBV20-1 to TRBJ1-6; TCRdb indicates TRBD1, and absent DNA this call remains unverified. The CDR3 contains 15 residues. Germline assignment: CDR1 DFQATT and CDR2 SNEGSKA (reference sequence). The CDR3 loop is CSARDSDRDNSPLHF.

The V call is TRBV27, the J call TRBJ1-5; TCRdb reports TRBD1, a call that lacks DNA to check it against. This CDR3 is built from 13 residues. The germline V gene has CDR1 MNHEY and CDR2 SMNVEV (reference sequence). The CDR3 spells CAISIGGRQPQHF.

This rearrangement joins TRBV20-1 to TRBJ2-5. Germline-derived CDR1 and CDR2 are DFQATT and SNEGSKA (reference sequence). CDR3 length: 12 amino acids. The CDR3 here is CSAIKVRETQYF.

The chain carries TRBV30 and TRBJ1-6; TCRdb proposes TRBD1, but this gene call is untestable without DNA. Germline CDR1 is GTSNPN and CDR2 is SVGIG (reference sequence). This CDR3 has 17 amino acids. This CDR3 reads CAWKLRVKGQDFSPLHF. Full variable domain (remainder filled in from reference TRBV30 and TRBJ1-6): SQTIHQWPATLVQPVGSPLSLECTVEGTSNPNLYWYRQAAGRGLQLLFYSVGIGQISSEVPQNLSASRPQDRQFILSSKKLLLSDSGFYLCAWKLRVKGQDFSPLHFGNGTRLTVT.

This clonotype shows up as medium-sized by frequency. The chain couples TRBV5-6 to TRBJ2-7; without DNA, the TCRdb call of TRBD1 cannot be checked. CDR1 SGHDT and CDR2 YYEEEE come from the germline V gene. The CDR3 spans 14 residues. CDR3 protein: CASSLAGRTYEQYF. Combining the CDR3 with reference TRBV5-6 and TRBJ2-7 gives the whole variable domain DAGVTQSPTHLIKTRGQQVTLRCSPKSGHDTVSWYQQALGQGPQFIFQYYEEEERQRGNFPDRFSGHQFPNYSSELNVNALLLGDSALYLCASSLAGRTYEQYFGPGTRLTVT.

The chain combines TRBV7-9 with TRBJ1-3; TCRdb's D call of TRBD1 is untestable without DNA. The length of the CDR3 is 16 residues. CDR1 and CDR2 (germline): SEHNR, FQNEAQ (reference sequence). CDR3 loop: CASSFSGSGGKKTIYF.

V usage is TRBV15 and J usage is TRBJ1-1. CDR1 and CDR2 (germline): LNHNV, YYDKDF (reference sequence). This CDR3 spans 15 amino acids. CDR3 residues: CATSREGPLNTEAFF.

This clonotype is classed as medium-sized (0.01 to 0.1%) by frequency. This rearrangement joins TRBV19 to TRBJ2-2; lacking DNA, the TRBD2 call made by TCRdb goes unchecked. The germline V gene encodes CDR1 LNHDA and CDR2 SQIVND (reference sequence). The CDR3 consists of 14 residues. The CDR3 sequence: CATRTSGSTGELFF.

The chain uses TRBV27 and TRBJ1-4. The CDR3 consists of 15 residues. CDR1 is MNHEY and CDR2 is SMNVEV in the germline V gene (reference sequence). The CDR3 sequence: CASSLSWFADGKLFF.